Listed below are T cell receptor beta chains from one sample, sequenced in a study of blood T cell repertoires in COVID-19. TCRdb's table, derived via immunoSEQ multiplex PCR, lists solely in-frame clones and lacks some. The table shows fewer than 500,000 clones, with about 80% occurring only once. Sequencing was performed on peripheral blood. The receptors were sampled from a human donor with acute or convalescent COVID-19. The donor label of this sample is uncertain. The CDR3 runs from the conserved cysteine through the conserved F or W.

V gene	J gene	CDR3 protein
TRBV7-8	TRBJ2-7	CASSSGLAGVFGRTYF
TRBV27	TRBJ2-3	CASSFQWGDGVVMNTQYF
TRBV4-1	TRBJ2-2	CASSHGDFTGELFF
TRBV5-1	TRBJ2-3	CASSRTSLGDTQYF
TRBV7-8	TRBJ1-4	CASSQSGTGSEKLFF
TRBV30	TRBJ1-5	CASGTVSNQPQHF
TRBV28	TRBJ1-3	CASRRPGSGNTIYF
TRBV2	TRBJ2-1	CASSDTRGTNNEQFF
TRBV18	TRBJ1-1	CASSPQEAEAFF
TRBV7-9	TRBJ1-4	CASSLGTTPNEKLFF
TRBV25-1	TRBJ1-2	CASSERLSSRDGYTF
TRBV6-1	TRBJ1-5	CASSESGRPQHF
TRBV2	TRBJ2-1	CASEGQNYNEQFF